The source of this T cell receptor beta chain is a study of CD8 T cells in Susac syndrome. The CDR3 contains 14 residues. The V end was cut by 1 base, the J end by 2 bases, with 9 bases between. RNA amounts of about 0.45 to 1 ug underwent reverse transcription with random hexamers. TCRdb reanalysed the immunoSEQ multiplex PCR reads using MiXCR and keeps one entry per CDR3 protein. The sample yields around 80,000 distinct CDR3 sequences, roughly 94% seen once. The chain combines TRBV12-3 or TRBV12-4 with TRBJ2-7; D is uncertain. Material for sequencing was CD8+ T cells from PBMCs. The TCR originated in a human donor with Susac syndrome. In nucleotides, the CDR3 is TGTGCCAGCAGTTTAGGTGTAGGACCCTACGAGCAGTACTTC. Translation gives CASSLGVGPYEQYF.